Following are 16 T cell receptor beta chains from one sample sequenced in a study of CD8 T cells in Susac syndrome. Reverse transcription of roughly 0.5 to 1 ug RNA was carried out with random hexamers. TCRdb analysed the immunoSEQ multiplex PCR reads with MiXCR anew, one entry per CDR3 protein. The sample holds some 200,000 distinct CDR3 sequences, around 93% seen once. The specimen sequenced was CD8+ T cells from PBMCs. Every receptor here comes from a human donor with Susac syndrome.

The sample holds a few counts of this clonotype. This chain links TRBV12-3 or TRBV12-4 with TRBJ2-7; D gene ambiguous. Between the trimmed V and J ends, which lost 3 bases and 3 bases, there was a span of 9 bases. There are 13 residues in the CDR3. CDR3: CASSLGSYYEQYF. For the CDR3, the DNA is TGTGCCAGCAGTTTGGGCAGCTACTACGAGCAGTACTTC.

The DNA of the CDR3 is TGCGCCAGCAGCCACCCCACAAGTAAATACACTGAAGCTTTCTTT. This translates into CASSHPTSKYTEAFF. The chain employs TRBV4-1 and TRBJ1-1; no firm D call. The CDR3 covers 15 residues. V was trimmed by 3 bases and J by 3 bases, leaving 14 bases between them. Germline values: CDR1 MGHRA, CDR2 YSYEKL.

V is TRBV6-1 and J is TRBJ2-1, with a tentative D call TRBD2 (5 bases). V lost 5 bases, J lost 3 bases, and 17 bases lay in between. Germline V gives CDR1 MNHNS, CDR2 SASEGT. The CDR3 length is 16 residues. This chain's CDR3 is CASSTTTTPIYNEQFF. The CDR3 DNA reads as TGTGCCAGCAGTACCACGACTACCCCAATCTACAATGAGCAGTTCTTC.

The chain joins TRBV2 to TRBJ2-7, with TRBD2 matching 10 bases. Trimming cost V 7 bases and J 4 bases; bases outside gene matches: 4. The CDR3 is made up of 13 amino acids. Germline CDR1 and CDR2: SNHLY and FYNNEI. This CDR3 reads CASKASGSYEQYF. CDR3 DNA: TGTGCCAGCAAGGCTAGCGGGAGTTACGAGCAGTACTTC.

This clonotype is a singleton in its sample. The chain is built from TRBV4-1 and TRBJ2-2; 7 bases fit TRBD1. The length of the CDR3 is 15 residues. Germline V CDR1 and CDR2: MGHRA, YSYEKL. Trimming took 3 bases from V and 3 from J; bases not matched to a gene: 4. CDR3 sequence: CASSHPGTDTGELFF. The CDR3 DNA reads as TGCGCCAGCAGCCATCCCGGGACAGACACCGGGGAGCTGTTTTTT.

The V call is TRBV27, the J call TRBJ2-7, with TRBD1 identical over 9 bases. Germline V gives CDR1 MNHEY, CDR2 SMNVEV (reference sequence). There are 16 residues in the CDR3. V was pared by 2 bases and J by 7 bases, with 12 bases of the junction left unmatched. The CDR3 nucleotides read TGTGCCAGCAGTTTAGCCGCCGGGACAGGGAGCCTGGAGCAGTACTTC. Translation: CASSLAAGTGSLEQYF.

In its sample, this clonotype was seen once. The CDR3: CASSQERGESYNEQFF. CDR3 nucleotides: TGTGCCAGCAGCCAAGAGAGGGGCGAATCCTACAATGAGCAGTTCTTC. The chain couples TRBV3-1 to TRBJ2-1; D may be TRBD1 or TRBD2 (5 bases each). The CDR3 is made up of 16 amino acids. CDR1 is LGHDT, CDR2 YNNKEL, per germline (reference sequence). V was cut by 0 bases and J by 1 base, with 10 bases left in between.

This clonotype was seen only once. The rearrangement joins TRBV24-1 to TRBJ2-2; 8 nucleotides line up with TRBD1. V gave up 4 bases and J gave up 1 base; unmatched junction bases: 1. Germline CDR1 is KGHDR and CDR2 is SFDVKD. The CDR3 extends over 15 amino acids. CDR3 sequence reads: CATSDGTGNTGELFF. The CDR3 DNA follows: TGTGCCACCAGTGACGGGACAGGGAACACCGGGGAGCTGTTTTTT.

J is TRBJ2-7 and V is TRBV7-2, with unresolved D. The germline CDR1 and CDR2 sequences are SGHTA and FQGNSA. Trimming pared 6 bases from V and 2 bases from J, leaving 14 bases between. The CDR3 totals 14 residues. CDR3 DNA: TGTGCCAGCAGTGCGACGTGGCGGCCCTACGAGCAGTACTTC. This encodes CASSATWRPYEQYF.

The gene calls are TRBV2 and TRBJ2-7, with 8 bases lining up with TRBD2. J gave up 6 bases and V 7 bases, and 8 bases lay outside the gene matches. The CDR3 covers 13 residues. CDR1 is SNHLY and CDR2 is FYNNEI in the germline V gene. The CDR3 DNA sequence: TGTGCCAGCATGCCGGGAGGGCTTTTCGAGCAGTACTTC. Translating gives CASMPGGLFEQYF.

The chain has TRBV29-1 and TRBJ2-7; unclear D gene. This CDR3 has 14 amino acids. Germline V CDR1 and CDR2: SQVTM, ANQGSEA. With 6 bases removed from V and 4 bases from J, the gap between germline ends came to 19 bases. In DNA, the CDR3 is TGCAGCGTGAGAGTAACAGACCTGGGATACGAGCAGTACTTC. Translating it yields CSVRVTDLGYEQYF.

This clonotype has a single count. The chain links TRBV18 to TRBJ1-1; D unresolved. Germline V CDR1 and CDR2: KGHSH, LQKENI. This CDR3 is built from 12 residues. V lost 2 bases and J lost 4, with 5 bases in between. Written as DNA, the CDR3 is TGTGCCAGCTCACCAGCGGGCACTGAAGCTTTCTTT. Protein product: CASSPAGTEAFF.

The V and J genes are TRBV20-1 and TRBJ2-3; TRBD2 aligns across 11 bases. J gave up 3 bases and V 5 bases, and 4 bases lay outside the gene matches. This CDR3 is 14 amino acids long. Germline V CDR1 and CDR2: DFQATT, SNEGSKA (reference sequence). For the CDR3, the DNA is TGCAGTGCTGGTAGCGGGGGGGAAACAGATACGCAGTATTTT. Amino acids: CSAGSGGETDTQYF.

This clonotype has a single count. V usage is TRBV19 and J usage is TRBJ2-3; no clear D. The CDR3 is 15 amino acids. The germline V and J ends were trimmed by 7 bases and 0 bases, with 14 bases remaining between them. Germline loops: CDR1 LNHDA, CDR2 SQIVND (reference sequence). This CDR3 reads CASKDRGGSTDTQYF. CDR3 DNA: TGTGCCAGTAAGGATCGCGGTGGAAGCACAGATACGCAGTATTTT.

V is TRBV25-1 and J is TRBJ2-5; D may be TRBD2 (5 bases). Germline V gives CDR1 MGHDK, CDR2 SYGVNS. The CDR3 consists of 14 residues. Trimming took off 8 bases at V and 0 bases at J, with 13 bases between the two ends. CDR3 amino acids: CASGKERYQETQYF. CDR3 coding DNA: TGTGCCAGCGGCAAGGAGCGGTACCAAGAGACCCAGTACTTC.

This chain joins TRBV7-9 and TRBJ2-3; D perhaps matches TRBD2 (6 bases). The length of the CDR3 is 15 residues. Germline CDR1 and CDR2: SEHNR and FQNEAQ (reference sequence). Trimming cost V 5 bases and J 6 bases, with 18 bases left between them. The CDR3 here is CASSGGTEGEDTQYF. The CDR3 DNA reads as TGTGCCAGCAGCGGGGGGACTGAGGGCGAGGATACGCAGTATTTT.